This TCR beta chain stems from a study of T cells in Graves' hyperthyroidism and ophthalmopathy. This clonotype was recorded at least ten times. Its antigen is unknown. The definition of stable Graves' hyperthyroidism was no ophthalmopathy progression within 18 months. The diagnostic basis comprised clinical symptoms, serum thyroxine and TRAb, thyroid ultrasound and orbital computed tomography. RNA transcripts served as the template for amplifying TCR beta CDR3 regions. An initial round of RT-PCR targeting the TCR CDR3 relied on the HTBI primer set. TCRdb reprocessed the multiplex PCR reads via MiXCR and lists one record per CDR3 protein. Of about 420,000 distinct CDR3 sequences listed, around 16% were seen once; the top ten hold 13% to 15%. Study outcomes and limitations: Ophthalmopathy stood apart from stable hyperthyroidism in a 13 V-J model. For ophthalmopathy, model prediction preceded onset by a median approximately 6 months.

The specimen sequenced was blood. This clonotype originated in a woman aged 18-29 years with Graves' hyperthyroidism.

CDR3 region: CASSLKAGTEAFF. As DNA, the CDR3 is TGTGCCAGCAGCTTAAAAGCAGGCACTGAAGCTTTCTTT. The rearrangement joins TRBV12-3 or TRBV12-4 to TRBJ1-1; D unresolved. Trimming cost V 6 bases and J 4 bases, with 12 bases left between them. This CDR3 spans 13 amino acids.